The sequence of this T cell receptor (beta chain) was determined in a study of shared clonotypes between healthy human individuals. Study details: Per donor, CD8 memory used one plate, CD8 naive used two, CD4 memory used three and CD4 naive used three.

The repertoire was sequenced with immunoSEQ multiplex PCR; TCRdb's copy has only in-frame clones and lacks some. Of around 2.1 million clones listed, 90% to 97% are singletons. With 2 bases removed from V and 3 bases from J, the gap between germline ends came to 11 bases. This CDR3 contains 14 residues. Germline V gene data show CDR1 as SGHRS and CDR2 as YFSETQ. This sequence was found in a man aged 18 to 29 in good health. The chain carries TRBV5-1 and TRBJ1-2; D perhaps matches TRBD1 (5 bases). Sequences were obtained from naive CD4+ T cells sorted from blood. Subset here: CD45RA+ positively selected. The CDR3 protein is CASSFGGLDYGYTF. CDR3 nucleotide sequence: TGCGCCAGCAGCTTTGGGGGACTCGACTATGGCTACACCTTC.